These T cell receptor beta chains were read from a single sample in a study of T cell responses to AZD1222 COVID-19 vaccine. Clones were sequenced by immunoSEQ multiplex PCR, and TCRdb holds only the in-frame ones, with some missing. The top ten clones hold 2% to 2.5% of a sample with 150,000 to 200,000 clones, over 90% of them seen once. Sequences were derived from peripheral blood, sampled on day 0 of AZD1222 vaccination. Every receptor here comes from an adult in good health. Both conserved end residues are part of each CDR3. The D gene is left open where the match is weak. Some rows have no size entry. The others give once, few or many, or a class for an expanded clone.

CDR3 protein: CASSLRVPGEAFF; CDR3 DNA: TGTGCCAGCAGTTTAAGGGTCCCAGGGGAAGCTTTCTTT; clone size: NA; J gene: TRBJ1-1; D gene: NA; V gene: TRBV12-3/TRBV12-4
CDR3 protein: CASRRPPGADTEAFF; CDR3 DNA: TGTGCCAGCAGACGGCCGCCTGGGGCGGACACTGAAGCTTTCTTT; clone size: NA; J gene: TRBJ1-1; D gene: NA; V gene: TRBV5-4
CDR3 protein: CASTLDGLGGQPQHF; CDR3 DNA: TGTGCCAGCACCCTGGACGGGCTTGGGGGTCAGCCCCAGCATTTT; clone size: NA; J gene: TRBJ1-5; D gene: NA; V gene: TRBV2
CDR3 protein: CASSPQGTGETYGYTF; CDR3 DNA: TGCGCCAGCAGCCCACAAGGGACAGGGGAGACCTATGGCTACACCTTC; clone size: NA; J gene: TRBJ1-2; D gene: TRBD1; V gene: TRBV5-1
CDR3 protein: CARSLRMDGYTF; CDR3 DNA: TGTGCCAGAAGCTTGAGAATGGATGGCTACACCTTC; clone size: NA; J gene: TRBJ1-2; D gene: NA; V gene: TRBV5-3
CDR3 protein: CASSTPGGGVEKLFF; CDR3 DNA: TGTGCCAGCAGTACCCCGGGTGGGGGAGTAGAAAAACTGTTTTTT; clone size: once; J gene: TRBJ1-4; D gene: NA; V gene: TRBV28
CDR3 protein: CASKLAVFSYEQYF; CDR3 DNA: TGTGCCAGCAAACTAGCGGTATTTTCCTACGAGCAGTACTTC; clone size: NA; J gene: TRBJ2-7; D gene: TRBD2; V gene: TRBV27
CDR3 protein: CASSQALAGGRSYNEQFF; CDR3 DNA: TGCGCCAGCAGCCAAGCACTAGCGGGGGGGCGGTCCTACAATGAGCAGTTCTTC; clone size: NA; J gene: TRBJ2-1; D gene: TRBD2; V gene: TRBV4-1
CDR3 protein: CASSPTTEQSYEQYF; CDR3 DNA: TGTGCCAGCAGCCCAACGACCGAACAATCCTACGAGCAGTACTTC; clone size: NA; J gene: TRBJ2-7; D gene: NA; V gene: TRBV9
CDR3 protein: CASSFKFGTDTQYF; CDR3 DNA: TGTGCCAGCAGCTTTAAATTTGGCACAGATACGCAGTATTTT; clone size: NA; J gene: TRBJ2-3; D gene: NA; V gene: TRBV7-2
CDR3 protein: CASSLGQDTPPEQFF; CDR3 DNA: TGTGCCAGCTCACTAGGACAGGACACCCCCCCTGAGCAGTTCTTC; clone size: NA; J gene: TRBJ2-1; D gene: TRBD1; V gene: TRBV18
CDR3 protein: CASSQGQGGTYEQYF; CDR3 DNA: TGCGCCAGCAGCCAAGGGCAGGGGGGCACCTACGAGCAGTACTTC; clone size: NA; J gene: TRBJ2-7; D gene: NA; V gene: TRBV4-1
CDR3 protein: CATSNMDRATGNTIYF; CDR3 DNA: TGTGCCACCAGCAATATGGACAGGGCAACTGGAAACACCATATATTTT; clone size: NA; J gene: TRBJ1-3; D gene: TRBD1; V gene: TRBV15
CDR3 protein: CAWSRDRVKGNQPQHF; CDR3 DNA: TGTGCCTGGAGCAGGGACAGGGTGAAGGGCAATCAGCCCCAGCATTTT; clone size: NA; J gene: TRBJ1-5; D gene: TRBD1; V gene: TRBV30
CDR3 protein: CASSTLDRVNEQYF; CDR3 DNA: TGTGCCAGCAGCACTCTAGACAGGGTCAACGAGCAGTACTTC; clone size: once; J gene: TRBJ2-7; D gene: TRBD1; V gene: TRBV27
CDR3 protein: CASSRTGYSNQPQHF; CDR3 DNA: TGTGCCAGCAGCCGGACAGGATATAGCAATCAGCCCCAGCATTTT; clone size: NA; J gene: TRBJ1-5; D gene: TRBD1; V gene: TRBV6-4